This paragraph covers one TCR beta chain sequence. Its antigen is unidentified. This entry comes from a study of T cell responses to AZD1222 COVID-19 vaccine. Study results and limitations: The reported proportion of spike-specific TCRs targeting unmutated variant regions was nearly half. Only a handful of people who got AZD1222 tested seropositive at baseline. Vaccination with two AZD1222 doses was followed by a rise in Spike-specific TCR breadth and depth. Vaccine-related CD4 TCRs covered spike, predominating at 160-218 and 743-854.

Some clones are missing from TCRdb's copy, which holds only in-frame ones; the method was immunoSEQ multiplex PCR. The data hold more than 110,000 clones, with more than 75% observed a single time. The J segment lost 6 bases and the V segment lost 5 bases, leaving 7 bases of the junction unmatched. The CDR3 sequence is 14 residues long. CDR1 is KGHDR, CDR2 SFDVKD, per germline. V usage is TRBV24-1 and J usage is TRBJ1-2, with 8 bases lining up with TRBD1. The receptor was derived from an adult who received the AZD1222 COVID-19 vaccine. The source material was peripheral blood, sampled 28 days after the second AZD1222 dose. CDR3 coding DNA: TGTGCCACCAGTGCCGCGTCCAGGGGGCATGGCTACACCTTC. The encoded protein is CATSAASRGHGYTF.